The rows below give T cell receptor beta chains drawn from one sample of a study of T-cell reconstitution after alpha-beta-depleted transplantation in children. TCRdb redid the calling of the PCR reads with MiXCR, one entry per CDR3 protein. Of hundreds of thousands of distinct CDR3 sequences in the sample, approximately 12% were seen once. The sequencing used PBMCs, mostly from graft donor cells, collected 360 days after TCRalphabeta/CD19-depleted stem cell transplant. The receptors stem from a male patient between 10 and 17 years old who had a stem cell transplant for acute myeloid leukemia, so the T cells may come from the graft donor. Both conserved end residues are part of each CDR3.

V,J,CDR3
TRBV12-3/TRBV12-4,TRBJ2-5,CATGTSGSIGETQYF
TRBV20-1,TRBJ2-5,CSATSGRTTRQETQYF
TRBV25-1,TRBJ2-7,CASSDLAGEQYF
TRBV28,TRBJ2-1,CASPPRGRASNEQFF
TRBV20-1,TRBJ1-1,CSAREAGHMNTEAFF
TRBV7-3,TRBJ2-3,CASSFRGQAGDTQYF
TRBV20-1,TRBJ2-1,CSARDPGGRAYNEQFF
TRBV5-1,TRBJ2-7,CASSLSRDRDEQYF
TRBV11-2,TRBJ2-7,CASSPHRPYEQYF
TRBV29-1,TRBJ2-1,CSVVGLINEQFF
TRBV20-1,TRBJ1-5,CSVVRQGENQPQHF
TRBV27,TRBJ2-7,CASSLGRDGQTRPYEQYF
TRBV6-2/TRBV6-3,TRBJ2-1,CASSHSIGGYSYNEQFF
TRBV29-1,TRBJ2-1,CSVSPLRGRADEQFF
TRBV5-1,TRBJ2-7,CASSLGAGGTYEQYF
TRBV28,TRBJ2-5,CASRDRKKQETQYF
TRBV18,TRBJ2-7,CASSPTKGTGLREQYF
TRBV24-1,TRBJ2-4,CATSVGGGGNIQYF
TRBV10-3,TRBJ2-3,CAISDKGLASTDTQYF
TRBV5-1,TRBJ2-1,CASSLVGVLSYNEQFF
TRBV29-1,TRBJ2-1,CSVGIHEQFF
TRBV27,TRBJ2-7,CASSSPGTYEQYF
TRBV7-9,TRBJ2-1,CASSLEPSWGVYNEQFF
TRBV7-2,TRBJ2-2,CASSLGLSVTGELFF
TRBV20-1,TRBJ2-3,CSAPNSFRDSHITDTQYF
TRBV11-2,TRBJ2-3,CASSLVWPLATDTQYF
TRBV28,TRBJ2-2,CASTPPGLAVGELFF
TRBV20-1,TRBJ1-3,CSARTAGGNTIYF
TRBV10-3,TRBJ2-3,CAIRGYTDTQYF
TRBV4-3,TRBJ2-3,CASSHGTLITDTQYF
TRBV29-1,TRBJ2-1,CSVPSWRATVGEQFF